This T cell receptor beta chain derives from a study of T cells in Graves' hyperthyroidism and ophthalmopathy (dated by TCRdb to the late 2010s). With regard to the full study: Peripheral blood samples were taken at initial diagnosis, before any treatment was given. For training and testing, the 80 to 100 patients in the discovery cohort were randomly divided in a 7:3 ratio. To identify TCR V-J signatures that set the groups apart, the researchers used a discovery cohort of roughly 100 patients, made up of around 40 with Graves' ophthalmopathy and 57 with stable Graves' hyperthyroidism. An independent validation cohort of under 20 hyperthyroidism patients and approximately 16 patients who later progressed to ophthalmopathy tested prospective prediction of ophthalmopathy. The paper describes TCR Vbeta CDR3 sequencing of roughly 130 peripheral blood samples, made up of around 41 ophthalmopathy patients, 70 to 75 hyperthyroidism patients and 17 progressor patients. In addition, the study compared T-cell repertoires in thyroid tissue and in blood from about 6 Graves' hyperthyroidism patients. After blood sampling, hyperthyroidism patients were treated with methimazole at a starting dose of 30 mg daily, and ophthalmopathy patients were treated with high-dose intravenous methylprednisolone. Beyond this particular receptor, the publication reports: No statistical method was used to fix the sample size in advance, and group allocation was not hidden from the investigators. In validation, the model predicted progression to ophthalmopathy a median of approximately 6.6 months before onset, with about 70% sensitivity and roughly 79% specificity. A 13 V-J signature model separated ophthalmopathy from stable hyperthyroidism, with roughly 88% sensitivity and roughly 82% specificity in cross-validation and 80%/75% in testing. Most expanded thyroid clonotypes (frequency above 0.001) were also detected in blood, a finding suggesting that blood repertoires may reflect thyroid immune responses.

Including cysteine and phenylalanine, the CDR3 has 16 amino acids. The CDR3 DNA has 48 bases and is translated from base 1. V ends up 6 bases short and J 0 bases short, with an unmatched junction base count of 7. The germline V gene specifies MDHEN as CDR1 and SYDVKM as CDR2. Amplification of TCR beta CDR3 regions was carried out from RNA transcripts. For the first round of RT-PCR on the TCR CDR3, the HTBI primer set was used together with the Qiagen OneStep RT-PCR kit. Libraries were constructed in a second round of multiplex PCR, after which size selection and purification were performed. Libraries were sequenced paired-end with 100 bp reads on an Illumina HiSeq2000. Under the source paper's analysis protocol: Raw data were processed with SOAPnuke, discarding reads with adapters, uncalled bases, mean Phred below 15, or no exact constant-primer or identifier match. High-quality paired reads were merged with COPE v1.2.5, and unique nucleotide sequences were defined as clonotypes. MiTCR v1.1 was used to align the clonotypes against IMGT TRBV, TRBD and TRBJ reference segments. Only V-J combinations with frequency above 0.0001, covering 99% to 99.2% of repertoires, were analysed. A TCS score was defined as the ratio of F50 (clonal expansion) to E x V (chaos), with BLOSUM62-based TCRdist applied between CDR3 peptides within each V-J. Welch's t-statistics and random forest reduced some 510 V-J features to 10 to 15, which were used in a naive Bayes classifier (R e1071). In TCRdb, the public reads were trimmed at Q25 with fastp and aligned with MiXCR, with productive beta chains retained. CDR3 protein duplicates are merged, each entry listing the most common genes and DNA. The authors' filters were not applied to this entry. This sample lists more than 300,000 distinct CDR3 sequences; approximately 15% were detected once. The ten top clones hold approximately 23% of the sample.

Stable Graves' hyperthyroidism was defined as the absence of progression to ophthalmopathy over 18 months of follow-up. The hyperthyroidism patients were between 18 and 65 years old and newly diagnosed, with a disease duration of less than 2 months. The study excluded patients with uncontrolled infections, other autoimmune diseases, pregnancy or lactation. Diagnoses were established on the basis of clinical symptoms, serum thyroxine and TRAb, thyroid ultrasound, and orbital computed tomography. PBMCs were separated from 7.5 to 10 ml of fresh peripheral blood using Ficoll-Paque density gradient centrifugation. Total RNA was extracted using Trizol reagent, and RNA quality was assessed on an Agilent 2100 Bioanalyzer. This clonotype was seen ten or more times. Its specific antigen is unknown. The sample holds no much larger clone one base away, and base qualities are not on file.

The V gene is TRBV28 and the J gene is TRBJ2-2; 7 bases in the junction line up with TRBD1. The sample was blood. The clonotype was recovered from a woman aged 25 to 45 with Graves' hyperthyroidism. Here is the DNA: TGTGCCAGCAGACGACAGGGTTTCGCGAACACCGGGGAGCTGTTTTTT. This codes for CASRRQGFANTGELFF.